This is a list of T cell receptor beta chains from one sample in a study of cytomegalovirus exposure and HLA in healthy donors. Generated by immunoSEQ multiplex PCR, the TCRdb table keeps only in-frame clones and is missing some. Among around 100,000 clones, approximately 71% were seen once, and the ten largest hold roughly 9.3%. Sequenced: PBMCs. The source of these receptors is a male donor in good health and CMV-seropositive. The CDR3 runs from the conserved cysteine through the conserved F or W. The order of the fields is J gene, clone size, D gene, V gene, CDR3 DNA, CDR3 protein. A D gene is named only where the DNA matches it firmly. Size is omitted from some rows. Given values are once, few, many or a class for expanded clones.

>TRBJ2-1|NA|TRBD2|TRBV15
TGTGCCACCAGCAGAGGGACTAGCGGGAGAGATGAGCAGTTCTTC
CATSRGTSGRDEQFF
>TRBJ2-1|NA|NA|TRBV6-6
TGTGCCAGCAGTTCGGGACAAGTCGGTGAGCAGTTCTTC
CASSSGQVGEQFF
>TRBJ1-2|once|NA|TRBV7-8
TGTGCCAGCAGCTTAGACGGGAGCCGCAACTATGGCTACACCTTC
CASSLDGSRNYGYTF
>TRBJ2-7|once|TRBD1|TRBV18
TGTGCCAGCTCAAGGGACAGGCAGGAGGAGCAGTACTTC
CASSRDRQEEQYF
>TRBJ2-6|NA|NA|TRBV11-2
TGTGCCAGCAGCTTATCACGGGGCTCTGGGGCCAACGTCCTGACTTTC
CASSLSRGSGANVLTF
>TRBJ2-1|NA|NA|TRBV7-2
TGTGCCAGCAGCTTAGTGTCGCGGGACGGGCAGTTCTTC
CASSLVSRDGQFF
>TRBJ2-7|NA|NA|TRBV7-2
TGTGCCAGCAGCTTAGGACGGGGAACCTACGAGCAGTACTTC
CASSLGRGTYEQYF
>TRBJ2-3|NA|TRBD1|TRBV2
TGTGCCAGCAGTGACCGGGACAGGAGGAGAACAGATACGCAGTATTTT
CASSDRDRRRTDTQYF
>TRBJ2-7|few|TRBD1|TRBV19
TGTGCCTCAAAGGGACAGGTGAGCTCCTACGAGCAGTACTTC
CASKGQVSSYEQYF
>TRBJ2-5|NA|NA|TRBV28
TGTGCCAGCCTCCCGGACCAAGAGACCCAGTACTTC
CASLPDQETQYF
>TRBJ2-7|NA|TRBD2|TRBV7-2
TGTGCCAGCAGCTTAGTCGGGGGAGGGGACGAGCAGTACTTC
CASSLVGGGDEQYF
>TRBJ2-5|NA|NA|TRBV5-5
TGTGCCAGCAGCTTGCCCTTTGACAGTCAAGAGACCCAGTACTTC
CASSLPFDSQETQYF
>TRBJ1-2|NA|TRBD1|TRBV5-1
TGCGCCAGCAGCTCCGACAGGGGGCGCGCCTATGGCTACACCTTC
CASSSDRGRAYGYTF
>TRBJ2-3|NA|TRBD2|TRBV27
TGTGCCAGCAGTTTAGTCTGGGGGGGTTCCTTGGGTACGCAGTATTTT
CASSLVWGGSLGTQYF
>TRBJ2-4|NA|TRBD2|TRBV4-3
TGCGCCAGCAGCCCAGGACTAGACGACAAAAACATTCAGTACTTC
CASSPGLDDKNIQYF
>TRBJ2-3|NA|TRBD2|TRBV29-1
TGCAGCGTTGCCGGACTAGCGGGAGGCTCAAATACGCAGTATTTT
CSVAGLAGGSNTQYF
>TRBJ2-2|NA|TRBD2|TRBV5-1
TGCGCCAGCAGCTTAGCGGGAGGGCCTATCACCGGGGAGCTGTTTTTT
CASSLAGGPITGELFF
>TRBJ1-3|NA|TRBD1|TRBV7-2
TGTGCCAGCAGCTTAGCCGGGACAGGTTCTTTTGGAAACACCATATATTTT
CASSLAGTGSFGNTIYF
>TRBJ1-3|NA|NA|TRBV2
TGTGCCAGCAGTGCAGGGAGGGCCGAGTCTGGAAACACCATATATTTT
CASSAGRAESGNTIYF
>TRBJ2-3|NA|TRBD2|TRBV7-6
TGTGCCAGCAGCAGGGCGGGAGGTATCACAGATACGCAGTATTTT
CASSRAGGITDTQYF
>TRBJ2-1|NA|NA|TRBV6-1
TGTGCCAGCAGCGCGGGGGCGGGGCAGTTCTTC
CASSAGAGQFF
>TRBJ2-2|NA|TRBD1|TRBV7-2
TGTGCCAGCAGCTCACAGGGGAGTGGCTCCGGCACCGGGGAGCTGTTTTTT
CASSSQGSGSGTGELFF
>TRBJ2-1|NA|NA|TRBV5-1
TGCGCCAGCAGCTCGTCTCACAGTTCCTACAATGAGCAGTTCTTC
CASSSSHSSYNEQFF
>TRBJ1-4|NA|NA|TRBV27
TGTGCCAGTAAAATCGGCGCGGGAAGAACTAATGAAAAACTGTTTTTT
CASKIGAGRTNEKLFF
>TRBJ1-6|NA|NA|TRBV28
TGTGCCAGCAGTTTAAGCGGGGGGACGGACTATAATTCACCCCTCCACTTT
CASSLSGGTDYNSPLHF
>TRBJ1-1|NA|TRBD1|TRBV29-1
TGCAGCGTCGTAGGACAGGGGGGCACTGAAGCTTTCTTT
CSVVGQGGTEAFF
>TRBJ2-3|NA|NA|TRBV19
TGTGCCAGTAGTAAAGACAGATACACAGATACGCAGTATTTT
CASSKDRYTDTQYF
>TRBJ2-7|NA|NA|TRBV28
TGTGCCAGCAGTTTGCCAGGGTTGAGCTCCTACGAGCAGTACTTC
CASSLPGLSSYEQYF
>TRBJ2-6|NA|NA|TRBV28
TGTGCCAGCAAAGCGGCAGGGGATGCGACGGTGGTCCTGACTTTC
CASKAAGDATVVLTF
>TRBJ2-3|NA|TRBD2|TRBV5-5
TGTGCCAGCAGCGTACCCCTAGGCGGGGGACTCACAGATACGCAGTATTTT
CASSVPLGGGLTDTQYF
>TRBJ2-5|NA|NA|TRBV5-1
TGCGCCAGCAGCTTGGCCGGAGGGGCGGATGAGACCCAGTACTTC
CASSLAGGADETQYF
>TRBJ2-7|NA|TRBD1|TRBV19
TGTGCCAGTAGTTCTGCGGGGACAGGAAAGTCCTACGAGCAGTACTTC
CASSSAGTGKSYEQYF
>TRBJ2-1|NA|NA|TRBV9
TGTGCCAGCAGCGTAAACGGCAATGAGCAGTTCTTC
CASSVNGNEQFF